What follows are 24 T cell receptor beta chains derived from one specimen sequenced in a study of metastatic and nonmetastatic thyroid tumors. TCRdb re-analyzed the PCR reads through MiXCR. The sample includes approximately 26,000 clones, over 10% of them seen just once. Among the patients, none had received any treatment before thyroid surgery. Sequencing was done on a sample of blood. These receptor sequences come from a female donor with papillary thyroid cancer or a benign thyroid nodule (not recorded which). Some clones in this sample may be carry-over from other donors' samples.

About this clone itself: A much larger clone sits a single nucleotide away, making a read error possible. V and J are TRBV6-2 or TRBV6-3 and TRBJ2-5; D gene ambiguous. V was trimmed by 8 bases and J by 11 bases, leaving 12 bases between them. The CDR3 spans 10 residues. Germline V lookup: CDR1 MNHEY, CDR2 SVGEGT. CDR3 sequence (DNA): TGTGCCAGCGGCCGTGACCGTCAGTACTTC. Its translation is CASGRDRQYF.

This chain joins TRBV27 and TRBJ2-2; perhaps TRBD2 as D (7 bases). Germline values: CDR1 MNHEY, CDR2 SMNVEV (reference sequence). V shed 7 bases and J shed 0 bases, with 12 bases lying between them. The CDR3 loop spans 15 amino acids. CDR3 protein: CASTFGGPNTGELFF. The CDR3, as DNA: TGTGCCAGCACCTTCGGGGGGCCGAACACCGGGGAGCTGTTTTTT.

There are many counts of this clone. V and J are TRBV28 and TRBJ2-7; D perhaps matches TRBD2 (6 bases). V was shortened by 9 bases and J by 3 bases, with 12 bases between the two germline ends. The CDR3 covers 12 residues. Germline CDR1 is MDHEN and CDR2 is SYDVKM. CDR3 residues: CASRVGGYEQYF. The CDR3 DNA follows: TGTGCCAGTAGGGTCGGGGGCTACGAGCAGTACTTC.

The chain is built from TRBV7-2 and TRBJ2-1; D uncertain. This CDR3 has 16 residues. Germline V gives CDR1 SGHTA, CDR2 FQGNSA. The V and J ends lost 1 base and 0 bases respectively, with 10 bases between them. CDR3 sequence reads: CASSLGPIYSYNEQFF. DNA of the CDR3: TGTGCCAGCAGCTTAGGGCCTATCTACTCCTACAATGAGCAGTTCTTC.

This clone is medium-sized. Here the CDR3 reads CASSLSRDRGHSPLHF. DNA of the CDR3: TGCGCCAGCAGCCTATCCCGGGACAGGGGGCATTCACCCCTCCACTTT. The V gene is TRBV5-1, the J gene TRBJ1-6; 12 nucleotides match TRBD1. Trimming at V came to 4 bases and at J to 8 bases, leaving 7 bases not matched to a gene. The CDR3 length is 16 residues. In germline, CDR1 is SGHRS, CDR2 YFSETQ.

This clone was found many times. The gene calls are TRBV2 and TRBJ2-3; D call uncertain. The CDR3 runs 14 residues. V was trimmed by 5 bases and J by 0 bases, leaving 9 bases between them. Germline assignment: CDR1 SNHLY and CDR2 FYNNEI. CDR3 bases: TGTGCCAGCAGTATTTCCCCGAGCACAGATACGCAGTATTTT. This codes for CASSISPSTDTQYF.

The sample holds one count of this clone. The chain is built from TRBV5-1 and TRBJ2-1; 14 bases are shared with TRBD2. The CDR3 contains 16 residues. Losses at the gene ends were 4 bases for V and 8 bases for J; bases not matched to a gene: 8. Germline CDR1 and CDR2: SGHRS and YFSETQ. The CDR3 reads CASSVGLAGVEDEQFF. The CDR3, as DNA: TGCGCCAGCAGCGTGGGACTAGCGGGAGTAGAAGATGAGCAGTTCTTC.

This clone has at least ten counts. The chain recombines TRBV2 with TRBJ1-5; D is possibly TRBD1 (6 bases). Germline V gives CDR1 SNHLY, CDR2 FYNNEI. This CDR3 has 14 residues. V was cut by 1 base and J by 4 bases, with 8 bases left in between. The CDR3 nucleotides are TGTGCCAGCAGTGAAGACAGGGTGAATCAGCCCCAGCATTTT. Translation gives CASSEDRVNQPQHF.

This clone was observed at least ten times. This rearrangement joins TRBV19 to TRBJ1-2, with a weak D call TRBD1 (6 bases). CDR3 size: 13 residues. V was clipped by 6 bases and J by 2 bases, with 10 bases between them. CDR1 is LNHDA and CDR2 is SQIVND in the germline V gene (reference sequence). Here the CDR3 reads CASSLGQNYGYTF. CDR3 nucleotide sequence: TGTGCCAGTAGCCTTGGACAGAACTATGGCTACACCTTC. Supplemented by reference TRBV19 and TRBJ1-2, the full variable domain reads DGGITQSPKYLFRKEGQNVTLSCEQNLNHDAMYWYRQDPGQGLRLIYYSQIVNDFQKGDIAEGYSVSREKKESFPLTVTSAQKNPTAFYLCASSLGQNYGYTFGSGTRLTVV.

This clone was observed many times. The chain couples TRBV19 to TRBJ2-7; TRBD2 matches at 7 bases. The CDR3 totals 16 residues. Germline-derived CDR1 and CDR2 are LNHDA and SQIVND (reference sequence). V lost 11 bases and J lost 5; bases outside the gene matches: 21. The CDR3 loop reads CALTGIAGWVGDEQYF. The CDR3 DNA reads TGTGCCCTGACGGGGATAGCGGGCTGGGTAGGGGACGAGCAGTACTTC. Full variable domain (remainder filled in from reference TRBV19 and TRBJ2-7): DGGITQSPKYLFRKEGQNVTLSCEQNLNHDAMYWYRQDPGQGLRLIYYSQIVNDFQKGDIAEGYSVSREKKESFPLTVTSAQKNPTAFYLCALTGIAGWVGDEQYFGPGTRLTVT.

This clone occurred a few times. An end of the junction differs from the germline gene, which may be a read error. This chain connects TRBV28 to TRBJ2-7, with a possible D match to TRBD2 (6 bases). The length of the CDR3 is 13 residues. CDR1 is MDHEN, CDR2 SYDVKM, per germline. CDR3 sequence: CASSLAGSYEQHF. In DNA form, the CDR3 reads TGTGCCAGCAGTTTGGCGGGAAGCTACGAGCAGCACTTC.

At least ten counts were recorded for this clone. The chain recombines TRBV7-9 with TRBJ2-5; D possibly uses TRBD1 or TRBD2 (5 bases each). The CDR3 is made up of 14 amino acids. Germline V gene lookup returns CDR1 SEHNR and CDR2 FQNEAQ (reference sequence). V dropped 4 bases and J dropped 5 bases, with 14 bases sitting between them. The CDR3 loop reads CASSSTGRSETQYF. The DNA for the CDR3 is TGTGCCAGCAGCTCAACGGGACGTTCGGAGACCCAGTACTTC.

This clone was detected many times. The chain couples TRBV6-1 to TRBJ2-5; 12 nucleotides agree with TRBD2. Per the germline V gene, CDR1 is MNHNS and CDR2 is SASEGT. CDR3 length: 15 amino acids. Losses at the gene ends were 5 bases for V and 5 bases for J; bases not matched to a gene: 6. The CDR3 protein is CASSYSSGGVETQYF. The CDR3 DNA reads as TGTGCCAGCAGTTATTCTAGCGGGGGGGTGGAGACCCAGTACTTC.

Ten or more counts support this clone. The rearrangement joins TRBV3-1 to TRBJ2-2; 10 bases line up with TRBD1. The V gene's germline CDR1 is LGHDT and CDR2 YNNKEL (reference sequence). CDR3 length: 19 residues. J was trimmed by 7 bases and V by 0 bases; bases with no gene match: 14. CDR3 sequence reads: CASSQDIHGTGARGGELFF. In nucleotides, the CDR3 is TGTGCCAGCAGCCAAGATATACACGGGACAGGGGCACGAGGCGGGGAGCTGTTTTTT.

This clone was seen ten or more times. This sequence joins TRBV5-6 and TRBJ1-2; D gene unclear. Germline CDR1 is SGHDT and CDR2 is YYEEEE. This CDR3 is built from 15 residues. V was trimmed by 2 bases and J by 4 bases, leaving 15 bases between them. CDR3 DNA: TGTGCCAGCAGCTTCGACCGCAGATCTCCCTATGGCTACACCTTC. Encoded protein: CASSFDRRSPYGYTF.

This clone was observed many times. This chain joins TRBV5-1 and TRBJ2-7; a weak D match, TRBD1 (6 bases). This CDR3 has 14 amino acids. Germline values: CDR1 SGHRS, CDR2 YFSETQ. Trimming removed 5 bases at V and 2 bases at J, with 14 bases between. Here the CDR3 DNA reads TGCGCCAGCAGTGAACAGGGCTCAACCTACGAGCAGTACTTC. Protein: CASSEQGSTYEQYF.

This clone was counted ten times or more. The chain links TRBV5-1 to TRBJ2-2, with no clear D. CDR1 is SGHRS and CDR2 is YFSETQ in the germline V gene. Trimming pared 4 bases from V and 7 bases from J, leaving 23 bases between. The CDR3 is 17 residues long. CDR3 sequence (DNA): TGCGCCAGCAGCCCAAACCCAGGCGGCCCCACGGACGGGGAGCTGTTTTTT. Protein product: CASSPNPGGPTDGELFF. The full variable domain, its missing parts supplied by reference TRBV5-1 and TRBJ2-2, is KAGVTQTPRYLIKTRGQQVTLSCSPISGHRSVSWYQQTPGQGLQFLFEYFSETQRNKGNFPGRFSGRQFSNSRSEMNVSTLELGDSALYLCASSPNPGGPTDGELFFGEGSRLTVL.

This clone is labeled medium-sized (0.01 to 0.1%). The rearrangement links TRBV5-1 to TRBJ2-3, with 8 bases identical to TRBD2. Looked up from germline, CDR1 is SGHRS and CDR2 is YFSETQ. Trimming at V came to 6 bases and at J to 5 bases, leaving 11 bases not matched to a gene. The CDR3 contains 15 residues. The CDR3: CASIPGAGEVDTQYF. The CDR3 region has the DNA TGCGCCAGCATCCCAGGAGCGGGAGAGGTAGATACGCAGTATTTT.

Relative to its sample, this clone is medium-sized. In DNA, the CDR3 is TGCGCCAGCCGCCAGCGGGGGGCGAACACCGGGGAGCTGTTTTTT. As protein: CASRQRGANTGELFF. The chain joins TRBV5-1 to TRBJ2-2; TRBD2 matches at 9 bases. Germline V gives CDR1 SGHRS, CDR2 YFSETQ. The length of the CDR3 is 15 residues. Trimming cost V 7 bases and J 0 bases; bases outside gene matches: 4.

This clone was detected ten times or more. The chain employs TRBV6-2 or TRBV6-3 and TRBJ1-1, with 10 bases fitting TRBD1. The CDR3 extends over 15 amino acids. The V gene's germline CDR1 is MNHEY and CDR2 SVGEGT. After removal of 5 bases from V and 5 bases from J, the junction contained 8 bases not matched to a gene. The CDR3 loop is CASSPPGQGRTEAFF. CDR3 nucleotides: TGTGCCAGCAGTCCTCCGGGACAGGGGAGGACTGAAGCTTTCTTT.

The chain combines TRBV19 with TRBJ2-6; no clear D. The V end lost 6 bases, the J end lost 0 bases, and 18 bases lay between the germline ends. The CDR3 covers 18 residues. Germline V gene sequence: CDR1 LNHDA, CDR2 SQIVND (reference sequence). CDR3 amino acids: CASRRWVTPVSGANVLTF. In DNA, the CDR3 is TGTGCCAGTAGAAGGTGGGTTACGCCTGTCTCTGGGGCCAACGTCCTGACTTTC.

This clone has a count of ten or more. CDR3 DNA sequence: TGCGCCAGCAGCCAAGAATCGGGGAGGGCCGGTCGATACAATGAGCAGTTCTTC. Protein product: CASSQESGRAGRYNEQFF. The chain employs TRBV4-1 and TRBJ2-1, with 7 bases matching TRBD2. CDR3 length equals 18 residues. CDR1 MGHRA and CDR2 YSYEKL come from the germline V gene. Germline trimming cut 0 bases from V and 4 bases from J; bases unmatched to any gene: 12.

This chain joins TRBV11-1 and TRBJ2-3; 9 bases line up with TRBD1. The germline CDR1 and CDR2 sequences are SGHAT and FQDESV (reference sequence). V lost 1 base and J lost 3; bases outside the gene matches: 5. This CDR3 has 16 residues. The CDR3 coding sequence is TGTGCCAGCAGCTTAGATCCCGGGACAGGGACAGATACGCAGTATTTT. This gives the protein CASSLDPGTGTDTQYF.

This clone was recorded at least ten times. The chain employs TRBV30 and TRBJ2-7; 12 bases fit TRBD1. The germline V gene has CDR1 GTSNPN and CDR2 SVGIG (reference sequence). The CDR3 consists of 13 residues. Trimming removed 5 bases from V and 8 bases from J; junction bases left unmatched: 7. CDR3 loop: CAWRTGTGGQQYF. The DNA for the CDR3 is TGTGCCTGGCGCACCGGGACAGGGGGCCAGCAGTACTTC.